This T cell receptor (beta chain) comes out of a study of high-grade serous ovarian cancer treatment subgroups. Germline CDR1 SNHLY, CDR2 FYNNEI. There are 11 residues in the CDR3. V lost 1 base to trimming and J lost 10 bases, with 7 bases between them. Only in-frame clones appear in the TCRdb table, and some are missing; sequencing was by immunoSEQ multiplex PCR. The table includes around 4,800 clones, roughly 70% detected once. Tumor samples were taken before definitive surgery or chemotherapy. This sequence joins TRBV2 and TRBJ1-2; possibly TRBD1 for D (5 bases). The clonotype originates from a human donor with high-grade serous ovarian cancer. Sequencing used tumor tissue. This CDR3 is CASSEEGDYTF. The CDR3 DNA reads TGTGCCAGCAGTGAAGAAGGGGACTACACCTTC.